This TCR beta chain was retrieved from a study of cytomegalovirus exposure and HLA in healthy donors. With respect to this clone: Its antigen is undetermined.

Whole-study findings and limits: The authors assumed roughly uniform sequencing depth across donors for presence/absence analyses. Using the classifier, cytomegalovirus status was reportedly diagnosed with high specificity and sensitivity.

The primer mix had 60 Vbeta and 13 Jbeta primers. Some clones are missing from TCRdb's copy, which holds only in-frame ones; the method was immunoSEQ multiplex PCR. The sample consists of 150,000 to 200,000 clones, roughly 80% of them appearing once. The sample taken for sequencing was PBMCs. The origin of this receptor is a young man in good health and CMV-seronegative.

DNA of the CDR3: TGTGCCTGGAGCCTCTCCGACTGGGGACTTAATGGCTACACCTTC. Protein: CAWSLSDWGLNGYTF. The J gene is TRBJ1-2, the V gene TRBV30, with D perhaps matching TRBD1 (5 bases). V was pared by 3 bases and J by 6 bases, with 20 bases between. In germline, CDR1 is GTSNPN, CDR2 SVGIG (reference sequence). The CDR3 is 15 amino acids.